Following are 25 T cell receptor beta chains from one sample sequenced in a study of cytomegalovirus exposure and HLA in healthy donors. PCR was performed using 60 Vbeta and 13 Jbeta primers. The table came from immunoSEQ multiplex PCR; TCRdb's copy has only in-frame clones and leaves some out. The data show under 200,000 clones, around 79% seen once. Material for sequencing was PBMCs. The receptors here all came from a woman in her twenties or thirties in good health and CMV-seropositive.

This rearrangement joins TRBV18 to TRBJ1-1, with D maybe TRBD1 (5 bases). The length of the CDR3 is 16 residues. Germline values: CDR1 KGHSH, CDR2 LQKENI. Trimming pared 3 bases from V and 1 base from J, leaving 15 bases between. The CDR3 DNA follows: TGTGCCAGCTCACCGATTTTTAGGGGTAGGAACACTGAAGCTTTCTTT. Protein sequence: CASSPIFRGRNTEAFF.

The CDR3: CASSQEGRVTYNSPLHF. CDR3 nucleotides: TGTGCCAGCAGCCAAGAGGGCAGGGTTACCTATAATTCACCCCTCCACTTT. The chain links TRBV4-2 to TRBJ1-6; D is possibly TRBD1 (5 bases). This CDR3 is 17 amino acids long. Between the trimmed V and J ends, which lost 0 bases and 2 bases, there was a span of 11 bases. Germline V gene sequence: CDR1 LGHNA, CDR2 YNFKEQ.

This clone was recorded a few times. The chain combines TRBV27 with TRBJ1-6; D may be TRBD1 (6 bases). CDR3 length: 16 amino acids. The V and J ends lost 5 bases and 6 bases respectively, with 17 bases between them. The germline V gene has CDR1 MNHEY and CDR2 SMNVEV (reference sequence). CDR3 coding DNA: TGTGCCAGCAGTCCCCTGGGCAGGGGAGCTAATTCACCCCTCCACTTT. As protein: CASSPLGRGANSPLHF.

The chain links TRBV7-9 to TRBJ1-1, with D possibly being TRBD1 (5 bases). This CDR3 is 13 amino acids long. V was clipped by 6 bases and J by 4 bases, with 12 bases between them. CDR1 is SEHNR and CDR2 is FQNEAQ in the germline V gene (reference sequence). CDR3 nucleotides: TGTGCCAGCAGTCATCAGGGTAGCACTGAAGCTTTCTTT. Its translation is CASSHQGSTEAFF. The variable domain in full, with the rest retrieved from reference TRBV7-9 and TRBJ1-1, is DTGVSQNPRHKITKRGQNVTFRCDPISEHNRLYWYRQTLGQGPEFLTYFQNEAQLEKSRLLSDRFSAERPKGSFSTLEIQRTEQGDSAMYLCASSHQGSTEAFFGQGTRLTVV.

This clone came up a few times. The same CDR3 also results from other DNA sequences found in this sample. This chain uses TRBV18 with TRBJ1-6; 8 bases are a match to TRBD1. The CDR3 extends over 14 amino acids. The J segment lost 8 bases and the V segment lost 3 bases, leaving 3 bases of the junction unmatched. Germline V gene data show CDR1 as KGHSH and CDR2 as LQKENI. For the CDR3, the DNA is TGTGCCAGCTCACCCACAGGGGGGGATTCACCCCTCCACTTT. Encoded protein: CASSPTGGDSPLHF.

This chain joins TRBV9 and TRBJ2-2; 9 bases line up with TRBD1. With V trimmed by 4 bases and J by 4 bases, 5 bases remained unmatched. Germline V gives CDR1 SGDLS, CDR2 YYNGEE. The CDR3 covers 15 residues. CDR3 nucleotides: TGTGCCAGCAGCCCAACAGGGGGCCGCACCGGGGAGCTGTTTTTT. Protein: CASSPTGGRTGELFF. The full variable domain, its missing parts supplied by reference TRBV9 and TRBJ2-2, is DSGVTQTPKHLITATGQRVTLRCSPRSGDLSVYWYQQSLDQGLQFLIQYYNGEERAKGNILERFSAQQFPDLHSELNLSSLELGDSALYFCASSPTGGRTGELFFGEGSRLTVL.

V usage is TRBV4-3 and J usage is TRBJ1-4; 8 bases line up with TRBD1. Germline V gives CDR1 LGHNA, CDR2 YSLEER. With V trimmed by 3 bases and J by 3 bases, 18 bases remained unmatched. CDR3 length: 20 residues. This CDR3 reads CASSHLLIGTGLSANEKLFF. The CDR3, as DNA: TGCGCCAGCAGCCATCTGTTGATCGGGACAGGTCTTTCGGCTAATGAAAAACTGTTTTTT.

The DNA for the CDR3 is TGTGCCAGCAGCAAAGATCTCGGCGGAGGGAACTATGGCTACACCTTC. Amino acid sequence: CASSKDLGGGNYGYTF. V is TRBV21-1 and J is TRBJ1-2. TRBV21-1 is deemed a pseudogene. This CDR3 comprises 16 residues.

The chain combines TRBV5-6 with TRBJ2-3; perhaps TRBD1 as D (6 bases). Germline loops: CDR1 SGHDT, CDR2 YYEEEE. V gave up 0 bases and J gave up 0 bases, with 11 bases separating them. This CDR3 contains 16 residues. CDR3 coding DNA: TGTGCCAGCAGCTTGGCCGGGACACTAAGCACAGATACGCAGTATTTT. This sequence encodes CASSLAGTLSTDTQYF.

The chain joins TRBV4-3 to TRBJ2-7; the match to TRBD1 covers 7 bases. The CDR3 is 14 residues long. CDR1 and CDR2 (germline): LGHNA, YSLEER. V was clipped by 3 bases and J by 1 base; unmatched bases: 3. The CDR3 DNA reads TGCGCCAGCAGCCACCAGGGGGATTCCTACGAGCAGTACTTC. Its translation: CASSHQGDSYEQYF.

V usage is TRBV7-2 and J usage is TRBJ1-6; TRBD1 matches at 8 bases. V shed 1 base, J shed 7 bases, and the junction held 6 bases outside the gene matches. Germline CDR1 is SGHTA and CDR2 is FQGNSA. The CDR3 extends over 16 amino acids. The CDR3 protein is CASSLGDRGRNSPLHF. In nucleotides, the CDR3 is TGTGCCAGCAGCTTAGGAGACAGGGGAAGGAATTCACCCCTCCACTTT.

CDR3 nucleotides: TGTGCCAGCAGCTCCCGGCTAGGGGGAGGGGGCACTGAAGCTTTCTTT. This sequence encodes CASSSRLGGGGTEAFF. The chain links TRBV7-2 to TRBJ1-1; weak D call: TRBD1 (6 bases). The CDR3 covers 16 residues. Germline lookup yields CDR1 SGHTA and CDR2 FQGNSA. V gave up 4 bases and J gave up 4 bases, with 19 bases separating them.

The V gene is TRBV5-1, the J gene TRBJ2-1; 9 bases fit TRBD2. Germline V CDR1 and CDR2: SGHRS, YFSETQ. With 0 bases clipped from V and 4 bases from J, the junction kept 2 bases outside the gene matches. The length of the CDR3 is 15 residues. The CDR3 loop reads CASSLDLAGYNEQFF. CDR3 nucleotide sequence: TGCGCCAGCAGCTTGGATCTAGCGGGGTACAATGAGCAGTTCTTC.

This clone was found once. In DNA form, the CDR3 reads TGTGCCAGCAGGAGAGCGGGGACCCAGTACTTC. Its translation: CASRRAGTQYF. The chain links TRBV2 to TRBJ2-5; D possibly corresponds to TRBD2 (6 bases). Trimming stripped 6 bases from V and 7 bases from J, with 9 bases between. This CDR3 spans 11 amino acids. Germline V gene sequence: CDR1 SNHLY, CDR2 FYNNEI.

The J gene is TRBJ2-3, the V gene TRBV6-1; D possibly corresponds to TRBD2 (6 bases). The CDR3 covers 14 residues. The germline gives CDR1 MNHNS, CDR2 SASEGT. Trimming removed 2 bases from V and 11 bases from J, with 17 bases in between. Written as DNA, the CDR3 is TGTGCCAGCAGTGAACCAACTAGCCCTGAGGGGCAGTATTTT. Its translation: CASSEPTSPEGQYF.

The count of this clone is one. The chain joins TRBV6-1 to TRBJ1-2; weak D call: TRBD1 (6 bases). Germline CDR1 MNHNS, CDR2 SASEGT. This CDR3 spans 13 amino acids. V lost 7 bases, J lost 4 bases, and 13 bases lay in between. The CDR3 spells CASKERGTYGYTF. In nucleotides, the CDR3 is TGTGCCAGCAAAGAAAGGGGGACCTATGGCTACACCTTC.

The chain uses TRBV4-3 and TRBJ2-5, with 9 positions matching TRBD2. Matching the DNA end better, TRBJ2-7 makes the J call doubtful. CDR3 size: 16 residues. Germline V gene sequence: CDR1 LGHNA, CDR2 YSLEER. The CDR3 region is CASSQGPSTSGYEQYF. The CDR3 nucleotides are TGCGCCAGCAGCCAAGGTCCGTCGACTAGCGGCTACGAGCAGTACTTC.

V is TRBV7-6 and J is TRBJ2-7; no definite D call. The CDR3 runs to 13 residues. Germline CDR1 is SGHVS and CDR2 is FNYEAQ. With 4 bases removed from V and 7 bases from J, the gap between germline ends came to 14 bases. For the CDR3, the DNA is TGTGCCAGCAGCTCCCAACACCCCGGGGAGCAGTACTTC. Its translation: CASSSQHPGEQYF.

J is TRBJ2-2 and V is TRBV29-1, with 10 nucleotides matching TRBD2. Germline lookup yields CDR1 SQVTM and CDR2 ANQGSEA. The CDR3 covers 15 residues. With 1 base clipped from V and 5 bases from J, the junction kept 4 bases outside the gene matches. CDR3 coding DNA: TGCAGCGTTGAAGGGCTAGCGGGAGTTACCGGGGAGCTGTTTTTT. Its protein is CSVEGLAGVTGELFF.

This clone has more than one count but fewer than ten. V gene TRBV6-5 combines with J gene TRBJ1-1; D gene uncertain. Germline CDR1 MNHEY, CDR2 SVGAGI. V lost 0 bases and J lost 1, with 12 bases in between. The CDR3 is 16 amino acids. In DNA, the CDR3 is TGTGCCAGCAGTTACTCGAACAGTTTGGCGAACACTGAAGCTTTCTTT. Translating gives CASSYSNSLANTEAFF.

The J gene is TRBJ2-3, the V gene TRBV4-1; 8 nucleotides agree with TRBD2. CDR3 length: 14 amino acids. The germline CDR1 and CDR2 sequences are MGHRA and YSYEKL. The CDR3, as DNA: TGCGCTACCAGATCTGCGGGGGGTTCGGATACGCAGTATTTT. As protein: CATRSAGGSDTQYF.

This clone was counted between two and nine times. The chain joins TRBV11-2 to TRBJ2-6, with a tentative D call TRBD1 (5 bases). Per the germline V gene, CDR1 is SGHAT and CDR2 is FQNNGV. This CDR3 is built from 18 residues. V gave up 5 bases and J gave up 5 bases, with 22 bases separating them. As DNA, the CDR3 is TGTGCCAGCAGCCTCAAAGGGGCTCAAAGAGACTGGGCCAACGTCCTGACTTTC. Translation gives CASSLKGAQRDWANVLTF. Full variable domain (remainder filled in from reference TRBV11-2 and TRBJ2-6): EAGVAQSPRYKIIEKRQSVAFWCNPISGHATLYWYQQILGQGPKLLIQFQNNGVVDDSQLPKDRFSAERLKGVDSTLKIQPAKLEDSAVYLCASSLKGAQRDWANVLTFGAGSRLTVL.

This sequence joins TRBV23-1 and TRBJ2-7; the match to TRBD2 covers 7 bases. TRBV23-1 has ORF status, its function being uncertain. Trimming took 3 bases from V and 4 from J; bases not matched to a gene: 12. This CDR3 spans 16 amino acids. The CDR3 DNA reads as TGCGCCAGCAGTCACTGCGACGGGGAGGGTATTTACGAGCAGTACTTC. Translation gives CASSHCDGEGIYEQYF.

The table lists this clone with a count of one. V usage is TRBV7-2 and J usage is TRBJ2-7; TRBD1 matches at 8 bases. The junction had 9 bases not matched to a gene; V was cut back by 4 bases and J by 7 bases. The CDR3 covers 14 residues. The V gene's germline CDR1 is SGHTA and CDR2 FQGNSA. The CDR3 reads CASSSWTGTAEQYF. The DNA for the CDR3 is TGTGCCAGCAGCTCTTGGACAGGGACTGCAGAGCAGTACTTC. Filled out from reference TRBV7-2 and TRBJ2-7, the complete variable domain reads GAGVSQSPSNKVTEKGKDVELRCDPISGHTALYWYRQSLGQGLEFLIYFQGNSAPDKSGLPSDRFSAERTGGSVSTLTIQRTQQEDSAVYLCASSSWTGTAEQYFGPGTRLTVT.

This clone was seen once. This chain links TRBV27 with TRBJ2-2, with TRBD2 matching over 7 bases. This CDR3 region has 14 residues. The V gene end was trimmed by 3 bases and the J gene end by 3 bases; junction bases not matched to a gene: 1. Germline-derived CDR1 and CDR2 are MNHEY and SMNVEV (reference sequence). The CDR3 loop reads CASSFGGYTGELFF. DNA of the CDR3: TGTGCCAGCAGTTTCGGGGGGTACACCGGGGAGCTGTTTTTT.